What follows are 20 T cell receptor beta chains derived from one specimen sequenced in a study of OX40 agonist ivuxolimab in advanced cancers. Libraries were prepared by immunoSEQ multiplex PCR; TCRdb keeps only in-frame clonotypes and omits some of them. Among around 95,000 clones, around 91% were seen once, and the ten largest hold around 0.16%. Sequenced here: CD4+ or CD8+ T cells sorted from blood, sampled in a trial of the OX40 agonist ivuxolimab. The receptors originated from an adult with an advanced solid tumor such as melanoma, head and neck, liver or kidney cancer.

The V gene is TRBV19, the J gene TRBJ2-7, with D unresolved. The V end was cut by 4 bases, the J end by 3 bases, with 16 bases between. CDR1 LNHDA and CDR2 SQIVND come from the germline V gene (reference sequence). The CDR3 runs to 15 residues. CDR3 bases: TGTGCCAGTAGTAGCTATCTTGGGGTCTACTACGAGCAGTACTTC. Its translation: CASSSYLGVYYEQYF. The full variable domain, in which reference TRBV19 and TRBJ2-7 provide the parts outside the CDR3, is DGGITQSPKYLFRKEGQNVTLSCEQNLNHDAMYWYRQDPGQGLRLIYYSQIVNDFQKGDIAEGYSVSREKKESFPLTVTSAQKNPTAFYLCASSSYLGVYYEQYFGPGTRLTVT.

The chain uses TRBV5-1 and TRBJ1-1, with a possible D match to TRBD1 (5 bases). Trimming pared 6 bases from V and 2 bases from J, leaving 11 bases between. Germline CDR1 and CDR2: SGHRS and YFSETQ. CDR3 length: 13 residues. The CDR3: CASTVDTNTEAFF. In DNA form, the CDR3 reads TGCGCCAGCACGGTGGACACCAACACTGAAGCTTTCTTT.

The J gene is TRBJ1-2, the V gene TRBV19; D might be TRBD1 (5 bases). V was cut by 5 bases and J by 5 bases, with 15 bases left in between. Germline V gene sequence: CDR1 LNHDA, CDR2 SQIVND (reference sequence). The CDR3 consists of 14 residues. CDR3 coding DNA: TGTGCCAGTAGTGGCCCGGGACGGCAATATGGCTACACCTTC. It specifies CASSGPGRQYGYTF.

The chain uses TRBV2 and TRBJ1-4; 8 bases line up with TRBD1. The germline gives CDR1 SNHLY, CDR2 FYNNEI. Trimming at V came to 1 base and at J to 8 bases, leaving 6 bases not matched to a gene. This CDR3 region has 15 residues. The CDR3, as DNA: TGTGCCAGCAGTGAAGGGACAGGGCGGGGAGAAAAACTGTTTTTT. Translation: CASSEGTGRGEKLFF.

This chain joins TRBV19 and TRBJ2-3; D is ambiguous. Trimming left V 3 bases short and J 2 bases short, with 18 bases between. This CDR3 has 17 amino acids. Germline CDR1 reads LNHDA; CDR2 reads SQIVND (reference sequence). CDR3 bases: TGTGCCAGTAGTATTGTCTCGGGCTCTAAATACACAGATACGCAGTATTTT. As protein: CASSIVSGSKYTDTQYF.

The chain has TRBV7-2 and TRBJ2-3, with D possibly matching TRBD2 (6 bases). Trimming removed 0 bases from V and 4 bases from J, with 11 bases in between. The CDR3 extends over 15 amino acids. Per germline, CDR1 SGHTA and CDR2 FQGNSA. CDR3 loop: CASSLAGGAADTQYF. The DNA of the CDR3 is TGTGCCAGCAGCTTAGCGGGGGGTGCGGCAGATACGCAGTATTTT.

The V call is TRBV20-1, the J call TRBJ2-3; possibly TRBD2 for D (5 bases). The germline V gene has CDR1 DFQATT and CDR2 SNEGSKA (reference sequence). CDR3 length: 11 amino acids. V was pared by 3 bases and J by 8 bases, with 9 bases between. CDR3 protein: CSAREGSTQYF. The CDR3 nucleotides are TGCAGTGCTAGGGAAGGGAGTACGCAGTATTTT.

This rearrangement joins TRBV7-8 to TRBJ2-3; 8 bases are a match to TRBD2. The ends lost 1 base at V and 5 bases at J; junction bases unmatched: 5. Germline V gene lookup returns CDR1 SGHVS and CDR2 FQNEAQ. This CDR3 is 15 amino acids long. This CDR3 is CASSLGGGQEDTQYF. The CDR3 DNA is TGTGCCAGCAGCTTAGGCGGGGGGCAGGAAGATACGCAGTATTTT.

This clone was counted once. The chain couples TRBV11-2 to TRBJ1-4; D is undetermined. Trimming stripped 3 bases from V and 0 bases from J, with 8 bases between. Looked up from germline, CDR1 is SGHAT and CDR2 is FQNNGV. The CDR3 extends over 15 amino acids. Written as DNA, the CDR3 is TGTGCCAGCAGCTTTTCCCCAGCAACTAATGAAAAACTGTTTTTT. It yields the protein CASSFSPATNEKLFF.

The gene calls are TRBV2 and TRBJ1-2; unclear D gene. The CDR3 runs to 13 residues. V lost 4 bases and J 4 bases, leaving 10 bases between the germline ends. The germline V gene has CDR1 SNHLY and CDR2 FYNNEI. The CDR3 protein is CASSAAQGYGYTF. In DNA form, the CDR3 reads TGTGCCAGCAGTGCCGCCCAAGGCTATGGCTACACCTTC. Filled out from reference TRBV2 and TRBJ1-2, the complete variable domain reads EPEVTQTPSHQVTQMGQEVILRCVPISNHLYFYWYRQILGQKVEFLVSFYNNEISEKSEIFDDQFSVERPDGSNFTLKIRSTKLEDSAMYFCASSAAQGYGYTFGSGTRLTVV.

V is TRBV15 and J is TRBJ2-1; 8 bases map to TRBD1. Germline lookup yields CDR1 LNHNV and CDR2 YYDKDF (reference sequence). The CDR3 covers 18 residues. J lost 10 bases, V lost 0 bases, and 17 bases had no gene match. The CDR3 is CATSRDPIGTGASGEQFF. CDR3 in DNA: TGTGCCACCAGCAGAGATCCAATCGGGACAGGCGCTAGTGGCGAGCAGTTCTTC. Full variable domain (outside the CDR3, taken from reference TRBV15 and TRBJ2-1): DAMVIQNPRYQVTQFGKPVTLSCSQTLNHNVMYWYQQKSSQAPKLLFHYYDKDFNNEADTPDNFQSRRPNTSFCFLDIRSPGLGDTAMYLCATSRDPIGTGASGEQFFGPGTRLTVL.

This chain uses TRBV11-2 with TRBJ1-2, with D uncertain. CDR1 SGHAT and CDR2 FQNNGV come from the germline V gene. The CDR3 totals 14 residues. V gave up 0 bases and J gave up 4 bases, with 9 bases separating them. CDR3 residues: CASSLDRGTYGYTF. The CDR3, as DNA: TGTGCCAGCAGCTTAGATCGGGGTACCTATGGCTACACCTTC.

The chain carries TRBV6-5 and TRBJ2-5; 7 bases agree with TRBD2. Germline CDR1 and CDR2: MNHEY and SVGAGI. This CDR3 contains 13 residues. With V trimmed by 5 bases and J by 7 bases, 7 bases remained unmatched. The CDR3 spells CASSTGPGGTQYF. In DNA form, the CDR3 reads TGTGCCAGCAGTACGGGACCGGGAGGGACCCAGTACTTC.

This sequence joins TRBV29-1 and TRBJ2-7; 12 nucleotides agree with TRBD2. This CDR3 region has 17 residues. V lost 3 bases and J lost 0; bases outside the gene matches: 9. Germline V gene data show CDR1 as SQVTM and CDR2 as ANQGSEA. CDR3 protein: CSVEGILAGGTSYEQYF. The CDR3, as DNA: TGCAGCGTTGAGGGTATACTAGCGGGAGGAACCTCCTACGAGCAGTACTTC.

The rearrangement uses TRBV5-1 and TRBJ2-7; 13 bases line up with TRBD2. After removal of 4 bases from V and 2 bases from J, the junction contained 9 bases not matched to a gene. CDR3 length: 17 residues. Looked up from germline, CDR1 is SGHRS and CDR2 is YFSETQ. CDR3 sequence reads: CASSTGLAGAFPYEQYF. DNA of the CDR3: TGCGCCAGCAGCACCGGACTAGCGGGAGCCTTTCCCTACGAGCAGTACTTC.

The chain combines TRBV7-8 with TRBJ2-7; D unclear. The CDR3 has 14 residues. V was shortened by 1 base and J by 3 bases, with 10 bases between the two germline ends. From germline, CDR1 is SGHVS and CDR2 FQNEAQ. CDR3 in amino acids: CASSLEVGFYEQYF. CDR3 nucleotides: TGTGCCAGCAGCTTAGAAGTAGGATTCTACGAGCAGTACTTC. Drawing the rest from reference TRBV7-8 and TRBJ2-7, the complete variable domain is GAGVSQSPRYKVAKRGQDVALRCDPISGHVSLFWYQQALGQGPEFLTYFQNEAQLDKSGLPSDRFFAERPEGSVSTLKIQRTQQEDSAVYLCASSLEVGFYEQYFGPGTRLTVT.

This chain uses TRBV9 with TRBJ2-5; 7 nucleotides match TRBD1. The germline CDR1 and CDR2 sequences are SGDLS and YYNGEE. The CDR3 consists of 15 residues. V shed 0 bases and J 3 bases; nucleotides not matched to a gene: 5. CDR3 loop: CASSVATTGKETQYF. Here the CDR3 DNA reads TGTGCCAGCAGCGTAGCTACGACAGGGAAAGAGACCCAGTACTTC.

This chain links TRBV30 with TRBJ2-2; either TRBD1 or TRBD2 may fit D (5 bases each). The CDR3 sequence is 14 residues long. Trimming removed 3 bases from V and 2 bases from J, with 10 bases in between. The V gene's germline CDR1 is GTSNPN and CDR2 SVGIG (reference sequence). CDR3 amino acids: CAWRGTSNTGELFF. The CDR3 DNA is TGTGCCTGGAGGGGGACGTCTAACACCGGGGAGCTGTTTTTT.

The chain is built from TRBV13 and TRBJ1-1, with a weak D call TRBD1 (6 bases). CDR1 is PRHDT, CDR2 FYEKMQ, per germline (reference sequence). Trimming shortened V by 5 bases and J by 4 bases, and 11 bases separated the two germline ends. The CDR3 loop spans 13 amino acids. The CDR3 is CASSTARGTEAFF. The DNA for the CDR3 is TGTGCCAGCAGCACCGCCAGGGGCACTGAAGCTTTCTTT.

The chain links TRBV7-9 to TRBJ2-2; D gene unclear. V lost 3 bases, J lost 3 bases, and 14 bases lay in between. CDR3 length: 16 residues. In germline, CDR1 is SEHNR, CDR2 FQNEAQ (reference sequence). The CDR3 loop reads CASSFNPPRDTGELFF. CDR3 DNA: TGTGCCAGCAGCTTTAATCCCCCTAGGGACACCGGGGAGCTGTTTTTT.